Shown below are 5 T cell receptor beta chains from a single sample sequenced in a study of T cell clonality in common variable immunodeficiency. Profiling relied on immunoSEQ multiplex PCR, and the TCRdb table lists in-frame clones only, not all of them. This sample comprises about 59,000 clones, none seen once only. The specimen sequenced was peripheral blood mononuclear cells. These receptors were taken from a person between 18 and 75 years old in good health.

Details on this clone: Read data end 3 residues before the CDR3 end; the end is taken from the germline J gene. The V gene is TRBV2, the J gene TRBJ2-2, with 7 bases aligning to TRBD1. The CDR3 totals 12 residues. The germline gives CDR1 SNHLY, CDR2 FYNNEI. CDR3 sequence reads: CASGQEDEKLFF. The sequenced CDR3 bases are TGTGCCAGCGGACAGGAGGATGAAAAG.

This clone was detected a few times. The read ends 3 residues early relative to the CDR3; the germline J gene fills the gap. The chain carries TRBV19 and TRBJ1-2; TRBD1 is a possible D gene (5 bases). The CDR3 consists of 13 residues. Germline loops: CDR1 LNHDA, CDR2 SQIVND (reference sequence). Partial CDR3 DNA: TGTGCCAGTAGTTGGGGGACTAGCGGTGAC. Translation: CASSWGTSGD. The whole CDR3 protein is CASSWGTSGDYTF.

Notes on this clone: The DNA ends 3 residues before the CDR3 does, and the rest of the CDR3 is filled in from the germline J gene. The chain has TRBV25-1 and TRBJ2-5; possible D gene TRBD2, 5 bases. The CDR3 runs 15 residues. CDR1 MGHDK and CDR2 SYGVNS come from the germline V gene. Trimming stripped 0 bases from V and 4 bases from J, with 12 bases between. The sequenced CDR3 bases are TGTGCCAGCAGTGAATATTCGGGGTTTGCAGAGACC. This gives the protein CASSEYSGFAET. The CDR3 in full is CASSEYSGFAETQYF. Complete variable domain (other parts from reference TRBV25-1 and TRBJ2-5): EADIYQTPRYLVIGTGKKITLECSQTMGHDKMYWYQQDPGMELHLIHYSYGVNSTEKGDLSSESTVSRIRTEHFPLTLESARPSHTSQYLCASSEYSGFAETQYFGPGTRLLVL.

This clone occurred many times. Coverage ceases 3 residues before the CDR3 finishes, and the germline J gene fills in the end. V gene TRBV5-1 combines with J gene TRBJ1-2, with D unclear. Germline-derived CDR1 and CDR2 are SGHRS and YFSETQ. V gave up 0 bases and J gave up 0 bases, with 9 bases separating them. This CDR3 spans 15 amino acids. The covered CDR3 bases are TGCGCCAGCAGCTTGGGAGGGTCAGCTAACTATGGC. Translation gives CASSLGGSANYG. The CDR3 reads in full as CASSLGGSANYGYTF. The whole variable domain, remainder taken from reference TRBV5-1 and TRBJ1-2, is KAGVTQTPRYLIKTRGQQVTLSCSPISGHRSVSWYQQTPGQGLQFLFEYFSETQRNKGNFPGRFSGRQFSNSRSEMNVSTLELGDSALYLCASSLGGSANYGYTFGSGTRLTVV.

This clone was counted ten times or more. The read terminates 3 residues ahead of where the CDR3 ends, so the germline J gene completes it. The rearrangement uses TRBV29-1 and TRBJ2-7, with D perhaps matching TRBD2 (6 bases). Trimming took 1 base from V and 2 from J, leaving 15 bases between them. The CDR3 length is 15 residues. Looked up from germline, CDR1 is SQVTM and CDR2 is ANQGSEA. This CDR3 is CSVEVFTGGTYEQYF. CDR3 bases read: TGCAGCGTTGAAGTATTTACCGGGGGAACCTACGAG.